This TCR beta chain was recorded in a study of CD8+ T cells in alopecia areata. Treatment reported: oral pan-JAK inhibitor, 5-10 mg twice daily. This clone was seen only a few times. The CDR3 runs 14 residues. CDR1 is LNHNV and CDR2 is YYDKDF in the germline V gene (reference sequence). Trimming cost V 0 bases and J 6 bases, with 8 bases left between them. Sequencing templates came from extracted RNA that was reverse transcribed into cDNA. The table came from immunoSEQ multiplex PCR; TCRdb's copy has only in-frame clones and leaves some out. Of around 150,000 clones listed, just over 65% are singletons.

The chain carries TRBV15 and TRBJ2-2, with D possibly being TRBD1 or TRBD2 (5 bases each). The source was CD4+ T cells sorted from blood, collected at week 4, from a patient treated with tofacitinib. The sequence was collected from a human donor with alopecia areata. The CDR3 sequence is CATSRDLGAGELFF. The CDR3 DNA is TGTGCCACCAGCAGAGATTTGGGGGCCGGGGAGCTGTTTTTT.